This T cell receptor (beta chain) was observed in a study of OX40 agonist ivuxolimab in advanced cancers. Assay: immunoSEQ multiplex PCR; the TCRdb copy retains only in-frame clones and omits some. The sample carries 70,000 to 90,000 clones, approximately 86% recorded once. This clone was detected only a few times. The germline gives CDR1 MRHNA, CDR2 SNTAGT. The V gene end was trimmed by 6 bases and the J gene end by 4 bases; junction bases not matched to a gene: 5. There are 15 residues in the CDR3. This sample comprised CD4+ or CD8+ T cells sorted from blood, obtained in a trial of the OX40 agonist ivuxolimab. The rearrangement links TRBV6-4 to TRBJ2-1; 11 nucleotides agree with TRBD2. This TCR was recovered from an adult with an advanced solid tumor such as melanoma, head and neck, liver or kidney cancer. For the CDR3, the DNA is TGTGCCAGCAGCTTAGCGGGAGGGCCGTACAATGAGCAGTTCTTC. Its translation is CASSLAGGPYNEQFF.